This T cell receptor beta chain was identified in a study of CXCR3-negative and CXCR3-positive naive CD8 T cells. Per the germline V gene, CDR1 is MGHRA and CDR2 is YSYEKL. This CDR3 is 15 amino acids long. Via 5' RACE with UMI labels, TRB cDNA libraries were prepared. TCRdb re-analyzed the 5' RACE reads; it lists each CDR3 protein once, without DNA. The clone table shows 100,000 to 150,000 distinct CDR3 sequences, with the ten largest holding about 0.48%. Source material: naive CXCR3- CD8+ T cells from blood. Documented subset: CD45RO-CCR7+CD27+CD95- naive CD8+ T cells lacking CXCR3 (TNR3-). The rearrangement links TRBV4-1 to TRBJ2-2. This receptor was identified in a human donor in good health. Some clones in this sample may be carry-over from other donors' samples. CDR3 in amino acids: CACSHKSRTTGELFF.